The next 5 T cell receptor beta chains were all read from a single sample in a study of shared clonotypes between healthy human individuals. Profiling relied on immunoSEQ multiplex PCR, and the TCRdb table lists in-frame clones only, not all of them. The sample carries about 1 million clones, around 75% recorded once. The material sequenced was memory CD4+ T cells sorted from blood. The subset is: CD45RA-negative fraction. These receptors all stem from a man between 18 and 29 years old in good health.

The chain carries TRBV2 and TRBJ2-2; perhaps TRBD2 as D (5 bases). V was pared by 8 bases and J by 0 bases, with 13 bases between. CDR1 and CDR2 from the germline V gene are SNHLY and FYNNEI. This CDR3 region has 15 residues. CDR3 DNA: TGTGCCAGCTACGGAGGCAAGGCGAACACCGGGGAGCTGTTTTTT. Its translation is CASYGGKANTGELFF.

CDR3 amino acids: CASSPRQGDNEKLFF. CDR3 sequence (DNA): TGTGCCAGCTCACCAAGACAGGGAGATAATGAAAAACTGTTTTTT. This sequence joins TRBV18 and TRBJ1-4, with 7 bases fitting TRBD1. V lost 2 bases to trimming and J lost 4 bases; unmatched junction nucleotides: 4. The CDR3 is 15 amino acids. The germline CDR1 and CDR2 sequences are KGHSH and LQKENI.

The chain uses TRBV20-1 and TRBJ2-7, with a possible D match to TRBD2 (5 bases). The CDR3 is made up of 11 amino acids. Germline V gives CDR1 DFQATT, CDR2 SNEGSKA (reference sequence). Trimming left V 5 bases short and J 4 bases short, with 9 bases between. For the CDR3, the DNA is TGCAGTGCTTTGAGGGATTACGAGCAGTACTTC. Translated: CSALRDYEQYF.

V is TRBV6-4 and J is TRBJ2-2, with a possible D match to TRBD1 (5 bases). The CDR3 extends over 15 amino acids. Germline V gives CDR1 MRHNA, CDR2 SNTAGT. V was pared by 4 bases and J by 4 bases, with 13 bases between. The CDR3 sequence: CASSAQGRATGELFF. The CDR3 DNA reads TGTGCCAGCAGTGCCCAGGGTCGGGCCACCGGGGAGCTGTTTTTT.

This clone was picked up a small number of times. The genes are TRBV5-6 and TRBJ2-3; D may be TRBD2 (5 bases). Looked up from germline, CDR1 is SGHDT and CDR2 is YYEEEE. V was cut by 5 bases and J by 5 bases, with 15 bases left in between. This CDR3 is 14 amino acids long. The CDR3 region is CASSEGPLVDTQYF. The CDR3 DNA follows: TGTGCCAGCAGTGAGGGCCCTCTGGTAGATACGCAGTATTTT.